This T cell receptor beta chain was identified in a study of human T cells and chemical hapten exposure. Study-wide results and caveats: As the donors had alopecia, their immune response may differ from healthy people's. TCRs exceeding a frequency of 1 in 1000 stayed unchanged under DPC sensitization.

The length of the CDR3 is 14 residues. Germline loops: CDR1 DFQATT, CDR2 SNEGSKA (reference sequence). V shed 4 bases and J 10 bases; nucleotides not matched to a gene: 11. Time point defined: pre-sensitization, week 0. The treatment here: therapeutic diphenylcyclopropenone sensitization with weekly scalp DPC. Unfractionated whole blood was the source of the extracted total RNA. This clonotype was seen ten or more times. The antigen remains undetermined. Unique molecular identifiers were attached to individual cDNA molecules during library preparation. Each CDR3 protein is one row after TCRdb ran MiXCR on the RACE reads. Here the sample spans 40,000 or so distinct CDR3 sequences, roughly 12% being singletons.

The sequencing used whole blood, collected in connection with sensitization to the hapten diphenylcyclopropenone (DPC). This chain links TRBV20-1 with TRBJ2-1; 9 nucleotides line up with TRBD2. The clonotype originates from a middle-aged woman with alopecia areata. Some clones in this sample may be carry-over from other donors' samples. The CDR3 nucleotides read TGCAGTGCTATCTGGGTAGCGGGAGCAGGGGAGCAGTTCTTC. It translates to CSAIWVAGAGEQFF.